The sequence of this T cell receptor beta chain was determined in a study of shared clonotypes between healthy human individuals. Study-level findings and limits: Non-shared clonotypes were found to have lower generation probabilities than the clonotypes that were shared by all four of the sorted-subset donors.

A note on this clone: Antigen unknown.

Germline assignment: CDR1 SQVTM and CDR2 ANQGSEA. V lost 8 bases, J lost 1 base, and 17 bases lay in between. This CDR3 has 14 amino acids. How the authors handled the data: Filtering was not the same, since immunoSEQ gave junction-only sequences without quality scores. Some clones are missing from TCRdb's copy, which holds only in-frame ones; the method was immunoSEQ multiplex PCR. That table supplies the V and J calls and clone size; D and trimming were determined from the DNA. The sample holds 1.5 million to 2.5 million clones; 85% to 95% are singletons and the top ten take 1.2%. Naive CD8 cells were CD45RO-negative, positively selected for CCR7, excluding terminally differentiated effector memory CD45RA+ cells.

This TCR was recovered from a man between 18 and 29 years old in good health. The sequenced sample consisted of naive CD8+ T cells sorted from blood. This chain joins TRBV29-1 and TRBJ1-1; a weak D match, TRBD1 (5 bases). CDR3: CSPAQALPNTEAFF. CDR3 nucleotide sequence: TGCAGCCCTGCACAGGCGCTCCCGAACACTGAAGCTTTCTTT.